Given below is one T cell receptor (beta chain) in context. Antigen unknown. The trim removed 6 bases at V and 6 bases at J, leaving 13 bases unmatched. Germline V gene sequence: CDR1 MNHEY, CDR2 SVGAGI. The CDR3 runs to 16 residues. This sample was included in a study of post-analysis software for immune sequencing data. Notes on the study in general: Roughly five TRBV segments, including TRBV5-6, TRBV5-1 and TRBV20-1, were more frequent in patients than controls. Normalized Chao1 diversity in multiple sclerosis patients fell significantly below that of controls.

Researchers reported that TCR beta cDNA libraries carried unique molecular identifiers. MiXCR was run by TCRdb on the PCR reads, yielding one entry per CDR3 protein. Of 450,000 to 700,000 distinct CDR3 sequences in the sample, 44% were seen once. This receptor was identified in a girl aged 5 to 17 with multiple sclerosis. Specimen: blood. J is TRBJ2-1 and V is TRBV6-5, with 8 bases aligning to TRBD2. CDR3 coding DNA: TGTGCCAGCAGGTCCCCGGGGGGGCACCACTCCAATGAGCAGTTCTTC. Translation: CASRSPGGHHSNEQFF.